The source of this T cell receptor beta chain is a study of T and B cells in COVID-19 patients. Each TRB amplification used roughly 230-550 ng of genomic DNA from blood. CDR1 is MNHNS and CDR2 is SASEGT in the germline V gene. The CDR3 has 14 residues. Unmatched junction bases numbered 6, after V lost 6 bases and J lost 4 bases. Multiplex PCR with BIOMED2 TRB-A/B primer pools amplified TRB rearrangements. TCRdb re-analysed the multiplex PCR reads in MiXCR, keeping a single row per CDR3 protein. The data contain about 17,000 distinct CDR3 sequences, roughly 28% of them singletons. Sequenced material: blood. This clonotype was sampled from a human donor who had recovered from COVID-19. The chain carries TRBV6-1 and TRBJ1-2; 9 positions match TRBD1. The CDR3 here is CASSGGQGFYGYTF. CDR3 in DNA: TGTGCCAGCAGCGGGGGACAGGGTTTCTATGGCTACACCTTC.